These 18 T cell receptor beta chains were all obtained from the same sample, sequenced in a study of long-term antiretroviral therapy in people with HIV. Survey-level immunoSEQ v3.0 assays were run. Assay: immunoSEQ multiplex PCR; the TCRdb copy retains only in-frame clones and omits some. The table shows 20,000 or so clones, with over 70% occurring only once. Sequencing was performed on unsorted PBMCs, taken 0.5 years before starting antiretroviral therapy. These receptors were obtained from a man between 18 and 29 years old with HIV.

This chain links TRBV4-1 with TRBJ2-7; TRBD2 matches 10 bases. The CDR3 is made up of 17 amino acids. The germline V gene encodes CDR1 MGHRA and CDR2 YSYEKL. V lost 0 bases, J lost 5 bases, and 10 bases stayed unmatched. The CDR3 DNA reads as TGCGCCAGCAGCCAAGATGGAAGCGGGAGGGCCGCGGACGAGCAGTACTTC. Its translation: CASSQDGSGRAADEQYF.

This sequence joins TRBV2 and TRBJ1-1; a weak D match, TRBD1 (5 bases). The V end lost 5 bases, the J end lost 0 bases, and 10 bases lay between the germline ends. The CDR3 contains 14 residues. Germline V gene data show CDR1 as SNHLY and CDR2 as FYNNEI. The CDR3 loop reads CASSRRDLNTEAFF. The CDR3 nucleotides read TGTGCCAGCAGTAGACGGGACCTGAACACTGAAGCTTTCTTT.

The J gene is TRBJ2-5, the V gene TRBV6-7; D is undetermined. TRBV6-7 is identified as an open reading frame with a role that is uncertain. Trimming pared 5 bases from V and 4 bases from J, leaving 5 bases between. This CDR3 is 11 amino acids long. Written as DNA, the CDR3 is TGTGCCAGCAGTAGAAGAGAGACCCAGTACTTC. Translation gives CASSRRETQYF.

CDR3: CASSPDPGESSYNEQFF. For the CDR3, the DNA is TGTGCCAGCAGCCCGGATCCGGGGGAAAGCTCCTACAATGAGCAGTTCTTC. V and J are TRBV9 and TRBJ2-1; D may be TRBD2 (6 bases). CDR1 SGDLS and CDR2 YYNGEE come from the germline V gene. CDR3 length: 17 residues. The ends were cut back, 4 bases at V and 0 bases at J, with 17 bases in the middle. The complete variable domain, with remaining parts taken from reference TRBV9 and TRBJ2-1, reads DSGVTQTPKHLITATGQRVTLRCSPRSGDLSVYWYQQSLDQGLQFLIQYYNGEERAKGNILERFSAQQFPDLHSELNLSSLELGDSALYFCASSPDPGESSYNEQFFGPGTRLTVL.

This chain connects TRBV5-1 to TRBJ1-4; the D is unclear. Germline assignment: CDR1 SGHRS and CDR2 YFSETQ. This CDR3 is built from 15 residues. The germline V and J ends were trimmed by 0 bases and 2 bases, with 8 bases remaining between them. The chain's CDR3 is CASSLEGRTNEKLFF. The CDR3 region has the DNA TGCGCCAGCAGCTTGGAAGGTCGTACTAATGAAAAACTGTTTTTT.

This chain joins TRBV4-3 and TRBJ1-5; TRBD1 matches 7 bases. CDR3 length equals 15 residues. Germline CDR1 reads LGHNA; CDR2 reads YSLEER. The ends lost 0 bases at V and 6 bases at J; junction bases unmatched: 5. Written as DNA, the CDR3 is TGCGCCAGCAGCCAAGACGGGACAGTAGGTCAGCCCCAGCATTTT. It encodes CASSQDGTVGQPQHF.

This clone was seen just once. The chain combines TRBV11-3 with TRBJ2-1; no firm D call. CDR1 and CDR2 from the germline V gene are SGHNT and YENEEA. This CDR3 has 13 residues. Trimming left V 3 bases short and J 1 base short, with 4 bases between. CDR3 sequence: CASSLGSYNEQFF. DNA for the CDR3: TGTGCCAGCAGCTTGGGATCCTACAATGAGCAGTTCTTC.

The chain recombines TRBV4-1 with TRBJ2-5; D uncertain. Germline values: CDR1 MGHRA, CDR2 YSYEKL. The V end lost 1 base, the J end lost 2 bases, and 14 bases lay between the germline ends. This CDR3 has 16 amino acids. In DNA form, the CDR3 reads TGCGCCAGCAGCCAAGGATCGTCGGCCCTGCAAGAGACCCAGTACTTC. This sequence encodes CASSQGSSALQETQYF.

The chain couples TRBV15 to TRBJ1-1; possible D gene TRBD1, 5 bases. CDR3 size: 21 residues. Trimming removed 0 bases at V and 5 bases at J, with 31 bases between. Germline V gene lookup returns CDR1 LNHNV and CDR2 YYDKDF (reference sequence). The CDR3 DNA reads TGTGCCACCAGCAGAGATCTTGGCGTAGGCTGGGACCTCCAGGGATATACTGAAGCTTTCTTT. Its translation is CATSRDLGVGWDLQGYTEAFF. Looking up the rest from reference TRBV15 and TRBJ1-1 gives the full variable domain: DAMVIQNPRYQVTQFGKPVTLSCSQTLNHNVMYWYQQKSSQAPKLLFHYYDKDFNNEADTPDNFQSRRPNTSFCFLDIRSPGLGDTAMYLCATSRDLGVGWDLQGYTEAFFGQGTRLTVV.

The chain employs TRBV5-1 and TRBJ2-2, with unresolved D. V was trimmed by 2 bases and J by 6 bases, leaving 2 bases between them. The CDR3 is 11 residues long. From germline, CDR1 is SGHRS and CDR2 YFSETQ. CDR3 nucleotide sequence: TGCGCCAGCAGCTTTTCCGGGGAGCTGTTTTTT. This codes for CASSFSGELFF. Using reference TRBV5-1 and TRBJ2-2 for the parts outside the CDR3, the full variable domain is KAGVTQTPRYLIKTRGQQVTLSCSPISGHRSVSWYQQTPGQGLQFLFEYFSETQRNKGNFPGRFSGRQFSNSRSEMNVSTLELGDSALYLCASSFSGELFFGEGSRLTVL.

The chain employs TRBV5-1 and TRBJ1-2, with D possibly matching TRBD1 (5 bases). V gave up 3 bases and J gave up 3 bases, with 15 bases separating them. From germline, CDR1 is SGHRS and CDR2 YFSETQ. The CDR3 consists of 15 residues. The CDR3 region is CASSYTQGTHYGYTF. For the CDR3, the DNA is TGCGCCAGCAGCTATACCCAGGGAACACACTATGGCTACACCTTC.

The chain carries TRBV6-6 and TRBJ2-1, with 11 bases fitting TRBD2. Germline V lookup: CDR1 MNHNY, CDR2 SVGAGI (reference sequence). Trimming cost V 2 bases and J 9 bases; bases outside gene matches: 9. The CDR3 loop spans 16 amino acids. The CDR3 DNA sequence: TGTGCCAGCAGTTACGGCTCTAGCGGGGGGACTGGTGAGCAGTTCTTC. The encoded protein is CASSYGSSGGTGEQFF.

Within the sample, this clone is medium-sized. The rearrangement joins TRBV28 to TRBJ1-1; D gene ambiguous. Germline CDR1 is MDHEN and CDR2 is SYDVKM. Trimming pared 8 bases from V and 0 bases from J, leaving 22 bases between. The CDR3 totals 17 residues. CDR3 sequence (DNA): TGTGCCAGCGAGCCCGGGCCCCTCGACCGACTGAACACTGAAGCTTTCTTT. Translating it yields CASEPGPLDRLNTEAFF.

This rearrangement joins TRBV5-5 to TRBJ1-6; 8 bases align to TRBD1. V lost 0 bases and J lost 0; bases outside the gene matches: 8. This CDR3 contains 19 residues. Germline V gene data show CDR1 as SGHKS and CDR2 as YYEKEE (reference sequence). CDR3 nucleotide sequence: TGTGCCAGCAGCTTGGTTGGACAGGGACCTCTCTCCTATAATTCACCCCTCCACTTT. It yields the protein CASSLVGQGPLSYNSPLHF. Full variable domain (rest looked up from reference TRBV5-5 and TRBJ1-6): DAGVTQSPTHLIKTRGQQVTLRCSPISGHKSVSWYQQVLGQGPQFIFQYYEKEERGRGNFPDRFSARQFPNYSSELNVNALLLGDSALYLCASSLVGQGPLSYNSPLHFGNGTRLTVT.

In its sample, this clone was seen a few times. The chain has TRBV7-7 and TRBJ2-3; tentative D call: TRBD1 (6 bases). V lost 1 base to trimming and J lost 0 bases, with 8 bases between them. The CDR3 covers 15 residues. The germline CDR1 and CDR2 sequences are SSHAT and FNYEAQ (reference sequence). The CDR3 here is CASSLGQESTDTQYF. In nucleotides, the CDR3 is TGTGCCAGCAGCTTAGGACAGGAGAGCACAGATACGCAGTATTTT.

The CDR3 DNA sequence: TGCGCCAGCAGCCTGAAACTCCGGGACAGGTTAAATCCCAGGGAGTACTTC. Translated: CASSLKLRDRLNPREYF. The J gene is TRBJ2-7, the V gene TRBV5-1; TRBD1 agrees at 8 bases. The CDR3 runs to 17 residues. Trimming cost V 4 bases and J 11 bases; bases outside gene matches: 23. The germline V gene has CDR1 SGHRS and CDR2 YFSETQ. The full variable domain, in which reference TRBV5-1 and TRBJ2-7 provide the parts outside the CDR3, is KAGVTQTPRYLIKTRGQQVTLSCSPISGHRSVSWYQQTPGQGLQFLFEYFSETQRNKGNFPGRFSGRQFSNSRSEMNVSTLELGDSALYLCASSLKLRDRLNPREYFGPGTRLTVT.

The rearrangement joins TRBV9 to TRBJ1-5; TRBD1 aligns across 9 bases. The length of the CDR3 is 20 residues. Per germline, CDR1 SGDLS and CDR2 YYNGEE. V shed 3 bases and J 2 bases; nucleotides not matched to a gene: 18. The CDR3 DNA follows: TGTGCCAGCAGCGGTCTGCCCTTCGACAGGGGGGGGAATGGCAATCAGCCCCAGCATTTT. Amino acid sequence: CASSGLPFDRGGNGNQPQHF.

This clone was recorded only once. This chain connects TRBV5-1 to TRBJ2-2; TRBD1 aligns across 9 bases. The CDR3 covers 18 residues. V lost 4 bases, J lost 3 bases, and 13 bases stayed unmatched. CDR1 is SGHRS, CDR2 YFSETQ, per germline. The chain's CDR3 is CASSLVIRDREDTGELFF. As DNA, the CDR3 is TGCGCCAGCAGCCTCGTGATCCGGGACAGGGAGGACACCGGGGAGCTGTTTTTT.